The 26 T cell receptor beta chains below come from one sample, sequenced in a study of cytomegalovirus exposure and HLA in healthy donors. TCRdb's table, derived via immunoSEQ multiplex PCR, lists solely in-frame clones and lacks some. This sample has roughly 300,000 clones; approximately 86% occur once, and the top ten carry approximately 1%. The sequencing sample was made of PBMCs. These receptors were obtained from a woman aged 25 to 45 in good health and CMV-seropositive.

The rearrangement joins TRBV2 to TRBJ2-7; D uncertain. The CDR3 is 13 residues long. Trimming removed 7 bases at V and 2 bases at J, with 12 bases between. CDR1 and CDR2 (germline): SNHLY, FYNNEI. CDR3 DNA sequence: TGTGCCAGCACCGCGGAGTGGGCCTACGAGCAGTACTTC. Its translation: CASTAEWAYEQYF.

The chain joins TRBV11-2 to TRBJ2-5; maybe TRBD1 (5 bases). V dropped 2 bases and J dropped 0 bases, with 7 bases sitting between them. CDR1 is SGHAT and CDR2 is FQNNGV in the germline V gene. The CDR3 contains 14 residues. CDR3 region: CASSLRTHQETQYF. The DNA of the CDR3 is TGTGCCAGCAGCTTAAGGACACACCAAGAGACCCAGTACTTC.

The J gene is TRBJ1-5, the V gene TRBV28; 8 bases match TRBD1. V shed 8 bases, J shed 6 bases, and the junction held 9 bases outside the gene matches. The CDR3 consists of 14 residues. Germline loops: CDR1 MDHEN, CDR2 SYDVKM. CDR3 in amino acids: CASYGQGESQPQHF. In nucleotides, the CDR3 is TGTGCCAGCTATGGACAGGGAGAGAGTCAGCCCCAGCATTTT. Using reference TRBV28 and TRBJ1-5 for the parts outside the CDR3, the full variable domain is DVKVTQSSRYLVKRTGEKVFLECVQDMDHENMFWYRQDPGLGLRLIYFSYDVKMKEKGDIPEGYSVSREKKERFSLILESASTNQTSMYLCASYGQGESQPQHFGDGTRLSIL.

V and J are TRBV2 and TRBJ2-5; 7 bases are shared with TRBD1. J was trimmed by 2 bases and V by 0 bases; bases with no gene match: 6. The CDR3 totals 16 residues. Per the germline V gene, CDR1 is SNHLY and CDR2 is FYNNEI. This CDR3 is CASSEAFVGQQETQYF. The DNA for the CDR3 is TGTGCCAGCAGTGAAGCGTTCGTGGGACAGCAAGAGACCCAGTACTTC. The entire variable domain, with the rest obtained from reference TRBV2 and TRBJ2-5, is as follows: EPEVTQTPSHQVTQMGQEVILRCVPISNHLYFYWYRQILGQKVEFLVSFYNNEISEKSEIFDDQFSVERPDGSNFTLKIRSTKLEDSAMYFCASSEAFVGQQETQYFGPGTRLLVL.

Points on this clone: Other nucleotide sequences in the sample specify the same CDR3. The chain combines TRBV28 with TRBJ2-7; TRBD1 might be the D (5 bases). The germline V gene encodes CDR1 MDHEN and CDR2 SYDVKM. V dropped 6 bases and J dropped 4 bases, with 10 bases sitting between them. The CDR3 is 12 amino acids. This CDR3 reads CASRLQGYEQYF. As DNA, the CDR3 is TGTGCCAGCAGGCTCCAGGGATACGAGCAGTACTTC.

The chain recombines TRBV19 with TRBJ2-2, with unresolved D. The CDR3 covers 11 residues. Deletions cut 3 bases from V and 8 bases from J, with 4 bases between. Germline V gene sequence: CDR1 LNHDA, CDR2 SQIVND (reference sequence). The CDR3 bases are TGTGCCAGTAGTATCCCTGGGGAGCTGTTTTTT. Amino acids: CASSIPGELFF.

This rearrangement joins TRBV27 to TRBJ2-3; 12 bases align to TRBD2. With V trimmed by 6 bases and J by 5 bases, 9 bases remained unmatched. This CDR3 contains 16 residues. Germline V gene data show CDR1 as MNHEY and CDR2 as SMNVEV (reference sequence). CDR3 nucleotides: TGTGCCAGCAGCCTACTAGCGGGAGGACAGGGAGATACGCAGTATTTT. Its translation is CASSLLAGGQGDTQYF.

V gene TRBV9 combines with J gene TRBJ2-1; 9 bases are a match to TRBD2. The CDR3 is made up of 15 amino acids. Looked up from germline, CDR1 is SGDLS and CDR2 is YYNGEE. V shed 0 bases and J 4 bases; nucleotides not matched to a gene: 2. CDR3 bases: TGTGCCAGCAGCGTAGCGGGACTAGCTTACAATGAGCAGTTCTTC. Protein: CASSVAGLAYNEQFF.

The V and J genes are TRBV5-1 and TRBJ1-4, with no clear D. V lost 0 bases and J 4 bases, leaving 10 bases between the germline ends. Germline V gene data show CDR1 as SGHRS and CDR2 as YFSETQ. This CDR3 is built from 15 residues. This chain's CDR3 is CASSLEVGINEKLFF. The CDR3 DNA follows: TGCGCCAGCAGCTTGGAGGTCGGAATTAATGAAAAACTGTTTTTT.

Comment on this clone: At one of its ends the junction is not consistent with the germline gene, which may arise from a read error. The CDR3 loop reads CAGRDSGRAANEQFF. Here the CDR3 DNA reads TGTGCCGGAAGGGATAGCGGGAGGGCCGCAAATGAGCAGTTCTTC. The chain uses TRBV5-3 and TRBJ2-1, with TRBD2 matching over 11 bases. TRBV5-3 is known as an ORF, though its function is uncertain. This CDR3 has 15 residues.

The gene calls are TRBV7-9 and TRBJ1-6, with a tentative D call TRBD1 (6 bases). Germline loops: CDR1 SEHNR, CDR2 FQNEAQ (reference sequence). The CDR3 extends over 15 amino acids. Trimming removed 4 bases from V and 5 bases from J, with 12 bases in between. Written as DNA, the CDR3 is TGTGCCAGCAGCTACCGGGACACCCATAATTCACCCCTCCACTTT. This translates into CASSYRDTHNSPLHF.

The gene calls are TRBV11-1 and TRBJ1-1; a weak D match, TRBD1 (5 bases). CDR3 length equals 14 residues. Germline-derived CDR1 and CDR2 are SGHAT and FQDESV (reference sequence). Trimming took 5 bases from V and 2 from J, leaving 12 bases between them. CDR3 protein: CASSPRTPNTEAFF. The CDR3 nucleotides read TGTGCCAGCAGCCCGCGGACACCCAACACTGAAGCTTTCTTT.

The rearrangement uses TRBV6-5 and TRBJ2-7; TRBD2 might be the D (5 bases). Germline V gene sequence: CDR1 MNHEY, CDR2 SVGAGI. This CDR3 contains 15 residues. V was pared by 0 bases and J by 3 bases, with 12 bases between. The CDR3 protein is CASSYSRTSFYEQYF. DNA for the CDR3: TGTGCCAGCAGTTACTCGCGGACTTCCTTCTACGAGCAGTACTTC.

The chain joins TRBV30 to TRBJ2-7, with TRBD2 as a possible D gene (6 bases). There are 15 residues in the CDR3. The ends were cut back, 0 bases at V and 7 bases at J, with 19 bases in the middle. Germline CDR1 is GTSNPN and CDR2 is SVGIG (reference sequence). The CDR3 is CAWSVPGLRDGEQYF. CDR3 DNA: TGTGCCTGGAGTGTACCGGGACTCAGGGACGGTGAGCAGTACTTC.

This clone was seen a handful of times. The CDR3 is CASSGGRGTEAFF. The CDR3 nucleotides read TGTGCCAGCAGCGGTGGCAGGGGTACTGAAGCTTTCTTT. The rearrangement uses TRBV6-5 and TRBJ1-1, with D maybe TRBD1 (6 bases). V gave up 6 bases and J gave up 5 bases, with 13 bases separating them. CDR1 is MNHEY, CDR2 SVGAGI, per germline. The CDR3 runs to 13 residues.

This sequence joins TRBV30 and TRBJ1-1, with TRBD1 as a possible D gene (5 bases). Germline CDR1 GTSNPN, CDR2 SVGIG (reference sequence). CDR3 length equals 12 residues. Trimming cost V 3 bases and J 12 bases, with 17 bases left between them. CDR3 bases: TGTGCCTGGAGAACCCACATGGGGCTAACTTTCTTT. Protein: CAWRTHMGLTFF.

This clone was seen only once. This chain joins TRBV28 and TRBJ2-2; TRBD1 matches at 9 bases. Germline CDR1 is MDHEN and CDR2 is SYDVKM. The V gene end was trimmed by 2 bases and the J gene end by 6 bases; junction bases not matched to a gene: 4. CDR3 length: 15 amino acids. CDR3 nucleotides: TGTGCCAGCAGTTTACGGGACAGGGAGGCCGGGGAGCTGTTTTTT. Translation: CASSLRDREAGELFF. Drawing the rest from reference TRBV28 and TRBJ2-2, the complete variable domain is DVKVTQSSRYLVKRTGEKVFLECVQDMDHENMFWYRQDPGLGLRLIYFSYDVKMKEKGDIPEGYSVSREKKERFSLILESASTNQTSMYLCASSLRDREAGELFFGEGSRLTVL.

The rearrangement links TRBV2 to TRBJ2-7; D may be TRBD1 (5 bases). CDR3 size: 14 residues. Looked up from germline, CDR1 is SNHLY and CDR2 is FYNNEI. V shed 5 bases and J shed 3 bases, with 14 bases lying between them. CDR3 DNA: TGTGCCAGCAGTCAGGGCAGGGTGAGCTACGAGCAGTACTTC. Its translation: CASSQGRVSYEQYF.

The chain is built from TRBV28 and TRBJ1-1, with D perhaps TRBD1 (6 bases). The CDR3 loop spans 13 amino acids. The germline V and J ends were trimmed by 6 bases and 1 base, with 9 bases remaining between them. In germline, CDR1 is MDHEN, CDR2 SYDVKM. CDR3 loop: CASRGAKNTEAFF. The CDR3 bases are TGTGCCAGCAGGGGGGCGAAGAACACTGAAGCTTTCTTT.

This clone was seen a single time. V is TRBV2 and J is TRBJ2-7; D is possibly TRBD2 (7 bases). V shed 7 bases and J shed 5 bases, with 15 bases lying between them. Per the germline V gene, CDR1 is SNHLY and CDR2 is FYNNEI. The CDR3 length is 13 residues. The CDR3 protein is CASNPGGRNEQYF. The CDR3, as DNA: TGTGCCAGCAACCCGGGGGGCAGAAACGAGCAGTACTTC.

To note about this clone: Different DNA sequences within this sample yield the same CDR3. The chain uses TRBV6-5 and TRBJ1-2; D is uncertain. Per the germline V gene, CDR1 is MNHEY and CDR2 is SVGAGI. The CDR3 covers 11 residues. V lost 7 bases and J lost 2, with 5 bases in between. The CDR3, as DNA: TGTGCCAGCATGGAGAACTATGGCTACACCTTC. Protein sequence: CASMENYGYTF.

The V call is TRBV4-3, the J call TRBJ1-1, with D possibly being TRBD1 (6 bases). Germline CDR1 is LGHNA and CDR2 is YSLEER. V lost 6 bases and J 0 bases, leaving 11 bases between the germline ends. The CDR3 runs to 14 residues. The CDR3 loop is CASRPGGLNTEAFF. CDR3 sequence (DNA): TGCGCCAGCAGACCTGGGGGCTTGAACACTGAAGCTTTCTTT.

V gene TRBV28 combines with J gene TRBJ1-5, with TRBD1 matching 7 bases. V gave up 5 bases and J gave up 1 base; unmatched junction bases: 5. The CDR3 runs to 15 residues. Per germline, CDR1 MDHEN and CDR2 SYDVKM. In DNA form, the CDR3 reads TGTGCCAGCAGTCGCACAGGGGCAAGCAATCAGCCCCAGCATTTT. Residues: CASSRTGASNQPQHF.

The J gene is TRBJ1-6, the V gene TRBV5-8, with 7 positions matching TRBD1. The CDR3 runs 15 residues. Per germline, CDR1 SGHTS and CDR2 YDEGEE. J gave up 7 bases and V 3 bases, and 7 bases lay outside the gene matches. CDR3 sequence (DNA): TGTGCCAGCAGCTGGAGGGACAGTTCAAATTCACCCCTCCACTTT. Its translation: CASSWRDSSNSPLHF.

The V call is TRBV9, the J call TRBJ1-4; D is uncertain. From germline, CDR1 is SGDLS and CDR2 YYNGEE. Trimming stripped 0 bases from V and 4 bases from J, with 4 bases between. This CDR3 comprises 13 residues. The CDR3: CASSVDGNEKLFF. Written as DNA, the CDR3 is TGTGCCAGCAGCGTAGACGGTAATGAAAAACTGTTTTTT.

The chain has TRBV4-1 and TRBJ1-4, with D perhaps matching TRBD1 (5 bases). V shed 1 base and J shed 2 bases, with 8 bases lying between them. The CDR3 has 15 residues. CDR1 and CDR2 from the germline V gene are MGHRA and YSYEKL. The CDR3 bases are TGCGCCAGCAGCCAAGCCAGGGTGACTAATGAAAAACTGTTTTTT. This codes for CASSQARVTNEKLFF.